This TCR beta chain was identified in a study of OX40 agonist ivuxolimab in advanced cancers. Sequencing was performed with immunoSEQ multiplex PCR; in TCRdb, only in-frame clones are kept and a portion is missing. The sample has approximately 46,000 clones; roughly 80% are singletons. Concerning this clone: Germline is not matched at one junction end, which may reflect a read error.

The CDR3 loop spans 17 amino acids. The germline V gene encodes CDR1 MGHRA and CDR2 YSYEKL. The chain combines TRBV4-1 with TRBJ1-5; weak D call: TRBD1 (6 bases). This material consisted of CD4+ or CD8+ T cells sorted from blood, taken in a trial of the OX40 agonist ivuxolimab. The sequence came from an adult with an advanced solid tumor such as melanoma, head and neck, liver or kidney cancer. The CDR3 nucleotides are TGCGCCAGCAGCCAAGACACAGGACAGCGGGGCAATCGGCCCCAGCATTTT. Protein sequence: CASSQDTGQRGNRPQHF.